Presented here are 14 T cell receptor beta chains from one specimen sequenced in a study of T cell responses to AZD1222 COVID-19 vaccine. Sequencing was performed with immunoSEQ multiplex PCR; in TCRdb, only in-frame clones are kept and a portion is missing. Here the sample spans about 56,000 clones, 80% to 90% being singletons. The material was peripheral blood, obtained on day 0 of AZD1222 vaccination. The receptor set was obtained from an adult in good health.

The chain joins TRBV3-1 (or the pseudogene TRBV3-2) to TRBJ2-1; D possibly corresponds to TRBD2 (6 bases). Germline V gives CDR1 LGHDT, CDR2 YNNKEL (reference sequence). Trimming took 5 bases from V and 1 from J, leaving 12 bases between them. The CDR3 has 15 residues. The CDR3 nucleotides are TGTGCCAGCAGCGAGACTAGGAATTCCTACAATGAGCAGTTCTTC. Amino acids: CASSETRNSYNEQFF.

CDR3 DNA sequence: TGTGCCATCAGAGCCAACAGTGGAAACACCATATATTTT. Translated, it gives CAIRANSGNTIYF. The chain is built from TRBV10-3 and TRBJ1-3, with D uncertain. The germline V gene encodes CDR1 ENHRY and CDR2 SYGVKD. CDR3 length: 13 residues. Trimming took 6 bases from V and 3 from J, leaving 9 bases between them.

The CDR3 loop is CASSYGESGELFF. In DNA, the CDR3 is TGTGCCAGCAGTTACGGGGAGTCCGGGGAGCTGTTTTTT. The V gene is TRBV6-2 or TRBV6-3, the J gene TRBJ2-2; TRBD2 is a possible D gene (5 bases). The CDR3 totals 13 residues. The V gene lost 2 bases and the J gene lost 6 bases, with 7 bases spanning the gap. The germline V gene has CDR1 MNHEY and CDR2 SVGEGT.

This rearrangement joins TRBV5-1 to TRBJ1-1; D unclear. This CDR3 is built from 19 residues. With 0 bases removed from V and 3 bases from J, the gap between germline ends came to 24 bases. CDR1 SGHRS and CDR2 YFSETQ come from the germline V gene. The CDR3 bases are TGCGCCAGCAGCTTGGGGGTTAGCCGTGCTGACCCCCGAGACACTGAAGCTTTCTTT. Translation: CASSLGVSRADPRDTEAFF. Supplemented by reference TRBV5-1 and TRBJ1-1, the full variable domain reads KAGVTQTPRYLIKTRGQQVTLSCSPISGHRSVSWYQQTPGQGLQFLFEYFSETQRNKGNFPGRFSGRQFSNSRSEMNVSTLELGDSALYLCASSLGVSRADPRDTEAFFGQGTRLTVV.

The V call is TRBV5-6, the J call TRBJ1-1, with D unresolved. CDR1 and CDR2 (germline): SGHDT, YYEEEE. Trimming cost V 2 bases and J 1 base, with 9 bases left between them. This CDR3 contains 14 residues. The chain's CDR3 is CASSLVQRNTEAFF. The CDR3 DNA reads as TGTGCCAGCAGCTTAGTACAGAGGAACACTGAAGCTTTCTTT.

CDR3 loop: CASSLDSSYEQYF. CDR3 sequence (DNA): TGTGCCAGCAGCTTAGACAGCTCCTACGAGCAGTACTTC. The chain has TRBV4-2 and TRBJ2-7, with a weak D call TRBD1 (5 bases). V lost 5 bases, J lost 0 bases, and 8 bases lay in between. This CDR3 comprises 13 residues. Germline CDR1 LGHNA, CDR2 YNFKEQ.

CDR3 nucleotide sequence: TGCAGTGCTAGAGTTAACGAGCAGTACTTC. This sequence encodes CSARVNEQYF. V usage is TRBV20-1 and J usage is TRBJ2-7, with D unresolved. The CDR3 sequence is 10 residues long. Germline V gene data show CDR1 as DFQATT and CDR2 as SNEGSKA (reference sequence). Trimming stripped 1 base from V and 5 bases from J, with 3 bases between.

The CDR3 reads CASSLLKANTEAFF. CDR3 DNA: TGTGCCAGCAGCCTCCTTAAGGCGAACACTGAAGCTTTCTTT. The rearrangement joins TRBV9 to TRBJ1-1; no reliable D call. Germline CDR1 is SGDLS and CDR2 is YYNGEE. V was shortened by 4 bases and J by 1 base, with 11 bases between the two germline ends. The CDR3 length is 14 residues.

This rearrangement joins TRBV6-5 to TRBJ2-1, with 12 bases lining up with TRBD2. V lost 0 bases and J lost 11; bases outside the gene matches: 5. The CDR3 extends over 15 amino acids. Looked up from germline, CDR1 is MNHEY and CDR2 is SVGAGI. CDR3 DNA: TGTGCCAGCAGTTACTCGACTAGCGGGAGCTCAAAGCAGTTCTTC. Encoded protein: CASSYSTSGSSKQFF.

This clone was counted between two and nine times. The chain uses TRBV4-3 and TRBJ2-7; the match to TRBD2 covers 7 bases. Germline loops: CDR1 LGHNA, CDR2 YSLEER. This CDR3 comprises 16 residues. V lost 1 base to trimming and J lost 0 bases; unmatched junction nucleotides: 6. The DNA of the CDR3 is TGCGCCAGCAGCCAAGTGCGGGGAGGGGTCTCCTACGAGCAGTACTTC. The encoded protein is CASSQVRGGVSYEQYF.

The chain has TRBV19 and TRBJ1-5, with D unresolved. CDR1 is LNHDA, CDR2 SQIVND, per germline (reference sequence). Trimming removed 0 bases at V and 5 bases at J, with 8 bases between. The CDR3 has 14 amino acids. CDR3 region: CASSIDLRDQPQHF. The CDR3 DNA is TGTGCCAGTAGTATAGATCTGAGAGATCAGCCCCAGCATTTT.

This chain links TRBV27 with TRBJ2-7, with TRBD2 matching over 8 bases. With 10 bases clipped from V and 2 bases from J, the junction kept 7 bases outside the gene matches. Germline CDR1 is MNHEY and CDR2 is SMNVEV (reference sequence). CDR3 length: 13 amino acids. Here the CDR3 DNA reads TGTGCCACCGGGACGGGAGGGACCTACGAGCAGTACTTC. It translates to CATGTGGTYEQYF.

The chain recombines TRBV6-5 with TRBJ1-2; D is unresolved. This CDR3 comprises 14 residues. V was cut by 6 bases and J by 3 bases, with 14 bases left in between. Germline CDR1 MNHEY, CDR2 SVGAGI. CDR3 DNA: TGTGCCAGCAGACAAGTAGGGCAGGACTATGGCTACACCTTC. Translation: CASRQVGQDYGYTF.

The chain carries TRBV4-1 and TRBJ1-6, with D possibly TRBD1 on 5 matching bases. The length of the CDR3 is 15 residues. CDR1 is MGHRA and CDR2 is YSYEKL in the germline V gene. The germline V and J ends were trimmed by 0 bases and 6 bases, with 9 bases remaining between them. In nucleotides, the CDR3 is TGCGCCAGCAGCCAAGAGGGGGGAGGTAATTCACCCCTCCACTTT. Translating it yields CASSQEGGGNSPLHF.